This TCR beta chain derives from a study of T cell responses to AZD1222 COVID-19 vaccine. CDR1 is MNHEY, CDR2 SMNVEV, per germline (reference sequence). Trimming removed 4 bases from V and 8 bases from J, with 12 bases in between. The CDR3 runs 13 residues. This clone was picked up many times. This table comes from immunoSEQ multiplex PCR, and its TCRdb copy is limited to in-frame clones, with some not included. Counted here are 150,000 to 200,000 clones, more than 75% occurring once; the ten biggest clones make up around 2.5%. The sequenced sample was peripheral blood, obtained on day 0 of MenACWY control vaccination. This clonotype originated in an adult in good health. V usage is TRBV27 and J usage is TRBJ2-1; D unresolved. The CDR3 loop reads CASSSFYLDEQFF. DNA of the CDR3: TGTGCCAGCAGTTCTTTTTACCTCGATGAGCAGTTCTTC.